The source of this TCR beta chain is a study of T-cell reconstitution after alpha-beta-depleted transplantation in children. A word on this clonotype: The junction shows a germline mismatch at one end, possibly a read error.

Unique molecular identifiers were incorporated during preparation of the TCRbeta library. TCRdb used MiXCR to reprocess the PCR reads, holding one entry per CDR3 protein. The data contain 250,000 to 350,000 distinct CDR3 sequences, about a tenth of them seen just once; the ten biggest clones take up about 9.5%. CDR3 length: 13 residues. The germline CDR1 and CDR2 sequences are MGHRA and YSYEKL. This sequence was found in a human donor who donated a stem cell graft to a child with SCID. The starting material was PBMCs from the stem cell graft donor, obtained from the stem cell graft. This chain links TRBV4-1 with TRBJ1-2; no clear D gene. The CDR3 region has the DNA TGCGCCAGCAGCCAAGTAGGTCTCTATGACTACACCTTC. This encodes CASSQVGLYDYTF.